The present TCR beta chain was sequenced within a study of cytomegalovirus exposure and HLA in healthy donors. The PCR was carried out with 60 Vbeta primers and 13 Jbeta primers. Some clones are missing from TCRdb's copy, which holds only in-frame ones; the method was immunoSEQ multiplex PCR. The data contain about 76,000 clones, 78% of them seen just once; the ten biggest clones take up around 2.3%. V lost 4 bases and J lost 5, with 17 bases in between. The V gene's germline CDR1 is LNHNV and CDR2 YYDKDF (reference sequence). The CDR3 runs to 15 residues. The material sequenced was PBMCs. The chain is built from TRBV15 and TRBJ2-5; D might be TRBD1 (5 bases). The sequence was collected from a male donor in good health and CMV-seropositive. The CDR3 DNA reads TGTGCCACCAGCATAACGACAGCCTCTGATGAGACCCAGTACTTC. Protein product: CATSITTASDETQYF. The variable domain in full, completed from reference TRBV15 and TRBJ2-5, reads DAMVIQNPRYQVTQFGKPVTLSCSQTLNHNVMYWYQQKSSQAPKLLFHYYDKDFNNEADTPDNFQSRRPNTSFCFLDIRSPGLGDTAMYLCATSITTASDETQYFGPGTRLLVL.